The entry that follows covers one T cell receptor (beta chain) sequence. The source of the sample is a study of CD8 T cells in Susac syndrome. Reverse transcription of roughly 0.5 to 1 ug RNA was performed with random hexamers. It was immunoSEQ multiplex PCR that amplified TCR beta CDR3 across 54 Vbeta and 13 Jbeta. TCRdb passed the immunoSEQ multiplex PCR reads through MiXCR, listing each CDR3 protein once. The sample includes about 200,000 distinct CDR3 sequences, about 95% seen only once; the top ten take just under 0.095%. The CDR3 consists of 12 residues. Germline-derived CDR1 and CDR2 are DFQATT and SNEGSKA (reference sequence). V was shortened by 6 bases and J by 0 bases, with 9 bases between the two germline ends. TCR beta was sequenced from blood CD8+ and CD4+ T cells. The multiple sclerosis control group consisted of treatment-naive patients whose relapsing-remitting disease, which was either stable or active, fulfilled revised McDonald criteria. Negative isolation was applied to CD8+ and CD4+ T cells, and FACS enrichment was applied to TEMRA cells.

Sequencing used CD4+ T cells from PBMCs. The chain employs TRBV20-1 and TRBJ2-7, with D perhaps TRBD1 (5 bases). The receptor was isolated from a human donor with multiple sclerosis. CDR3 bases: TGCAGTGCGACAGAAAACTCCTACGAGCAGTACTTC. Protein: CSATENSYEQYF.